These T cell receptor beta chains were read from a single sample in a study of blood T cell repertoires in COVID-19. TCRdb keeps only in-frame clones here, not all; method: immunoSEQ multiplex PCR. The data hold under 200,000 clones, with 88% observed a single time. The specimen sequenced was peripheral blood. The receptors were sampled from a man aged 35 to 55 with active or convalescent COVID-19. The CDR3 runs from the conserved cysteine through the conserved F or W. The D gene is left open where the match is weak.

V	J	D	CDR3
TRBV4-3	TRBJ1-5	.	CASSQDFGQPQHF
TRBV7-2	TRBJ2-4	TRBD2	CASSLEVGLAGTIQYF
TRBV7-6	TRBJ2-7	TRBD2	CASSSQLDVLGGRSYEQYF
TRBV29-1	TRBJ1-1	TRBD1	CSAQGERKNTEAFF
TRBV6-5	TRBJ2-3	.	CASSQFGGSRDTQYF
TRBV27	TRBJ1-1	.	CASSLIRIGDTEAFF
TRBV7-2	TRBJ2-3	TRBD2	CASRPSGSSTDTQYF
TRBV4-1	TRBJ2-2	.	CASSPGDRSTGELFF
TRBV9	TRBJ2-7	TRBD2	CASSGGLAGGSYEQYF
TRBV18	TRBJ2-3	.	CASSHGSREDTQYF
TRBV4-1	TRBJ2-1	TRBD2	CASSPPGPSGIYEQFF
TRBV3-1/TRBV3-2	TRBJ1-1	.	CASSQDRAGTEAFF
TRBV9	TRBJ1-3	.	CASSVAPVGGSGNTIYF
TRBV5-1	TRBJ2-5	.	CASSLGYAGETQYF
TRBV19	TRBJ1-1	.	CASSIQTQSNTEAFF
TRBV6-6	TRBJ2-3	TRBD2	CASSQPGLGTDTQYF
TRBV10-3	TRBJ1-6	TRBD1	CAIHGTGGPSYNSPLHF
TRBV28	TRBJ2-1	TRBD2	CASSKSGSGAYNEQFF
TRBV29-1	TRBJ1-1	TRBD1	CSVSPQGVLTEAFF
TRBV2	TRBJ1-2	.	CASSEALQGYGYTF
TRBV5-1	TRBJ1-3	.	CASRGGGNTIYF
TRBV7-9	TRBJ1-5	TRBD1	CASSRKDRDQPQHF
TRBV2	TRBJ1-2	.	CASSDRYGYTF
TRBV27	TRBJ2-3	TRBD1	CASSLLGDRVPDTQYF